This T cell receptor beta chain was sequenced in a study of T cell repertoires in cytomegalovirus infection. Study-level background: From public TCR beta signatures came an indication of both CMV infection and matching HLA type.

Notes on the study in general: What dominated the ex vivo response were HLA-C-restricted CMV-specific TCR beta clonotypes.

This clonotype was counted between two and nine times. Its antigen is as yet unknown. In TCRdb, the reads were re-called with MiXCR into one record per CDR3 protein. The data hold under 850,000 distinct CDR3 sequences, with approximately 33% observed a single time. V shed 2 bases and J 4 bases; nucleotides not matched to a gene: 2. The CDR3 totals 15 residues. The TCR originated in a human donor in good health (CMV status not recorded). Some clones in this sample may be carry-over from other donors' samples. This chain joins TRBV12-3 or TRBV12-4 and TRBJ2-2; 9 bases are a match to TRBD2. The sequencing used cultured PBMCs, collected from culture after CMV antigen stimulation. Written as DNA, the CDR3 is TGTGCCAGCAGTTTAACAGCGGGGGGCACCGGGGAGCTGTTTTTT. Translation gives CASSLTAGGTGELFF.